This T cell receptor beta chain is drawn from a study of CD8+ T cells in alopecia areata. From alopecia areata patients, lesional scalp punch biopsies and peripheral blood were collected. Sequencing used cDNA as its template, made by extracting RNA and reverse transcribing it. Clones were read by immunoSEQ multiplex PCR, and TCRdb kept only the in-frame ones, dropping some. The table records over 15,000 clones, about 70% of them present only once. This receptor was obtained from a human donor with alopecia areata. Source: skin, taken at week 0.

The CDR3 DNA is TGTGCCAGCAGCCCAAACCCCAATTCACCCCTCCACTTT. Translating it yields CASSPNPNSPLHF. This sequence joins TRBV7-9 and TRBJ1-6; D remains unclear. Per the germline V gene, CDR1 is SEHNR and CDR2 is FQNEAQ (reference sequence). Between the trimmed V and J ends, which lost 5 bases and 7 bases, there was a span of 9 bases. This CDR3 region has 13 residues.